This T cell receptor beta chain derives from a study of blood T cell repertoires in COVID-19. Study-level background: T cells, B-cell-depleted T cells, or PBMCs supplied cDNA or gDNA.

This CDR3 region has 15 residues. The V gene's germline CDR1 is MDHEN and CDR2 SYDVKM. Trimming cost V 5 bases and J 1 base; bases outside gene matches: 6. The protocol was immunoSEQ multiplex PCR, while the TCRdb copy is restricted to in-frame clones and leaves out a portion. The table records 150,000 or so clones, 80% to 85% of them present only once. The origin of this receptor is a human donor in a cohort sampled during active COVID-19. The chain combines TRBV28 with TRBJ2-3; 7 bases are shared with TRBD2. Sequencing input: peripheral blood. DNA for the CDR3: TGTGCCAGCAGTCCTGTCACTAGCGGCACAGATACGCAGTATTTT. It yields the protein CASSPVTSGTDTQYF. The full variable domain, completed using reference TRBV28 and TRBJ2-3, is DVKVTQSSRYLVKRTGEKVFLECVQDMDHENMFWYRQDPGLGLRLIYFSYDVKMKEKGDIPEGYSVSREKKERFSLILESASTNQTSMYLCASSPVTSGTDTQYFGPGTRLTVL.